The 6 T cell receptor beta chains given below trace back to one sample, sequenced in a study of regulatory T cells in long-lasting Graves disease. Sequencing libraries for TCR beta were prepared with iRepertoire HTBI primers and Arm-PCR of CDR3 regions. Each CDR3 protein gets one entry after TCRdb re-called the multiplex PCR reads with MiXCR. The repertoire consists of hundreds of thousands of distinct CDR3 sequences, with about 11% occurring once and the leading ten covering around 9.3%. The time point denotes: newly diagnosed GD, antithyroid drugs for less than 3 months. From PBMCs, RNA was extracted and then used to make the TCR library. The same data also contributed to another study, on T cells in Graves' hyperthyroidism and ophthalmopathy.

The starting material was peripheral blood mononuclear cells (PBMCs), obtained at new diagnosis, from a patient treated with antithyroid drugs. These receptor sequences come from a woman aged 25 to 39 with Graves disease.

This clonotype was found many times. V is TRBV11-2 and J is TRBJ2-5; D unclear. This CDR3 contains 13 residues. V shed 3 bases and J shed 3 bases, with 8 bases lying between them. Per germline, CDR1 SGHAT and CDR2 FQNNGV. The DNA of the CDR3 is TGTGCCAGCAGCTTCAGCCCGGAAGAGACCCAGTACTTC. It encodes CASSFSPEETQYF.

This chain joins TRBV5-1 and TRBJ2-1; unclear D gene. Per the germline V gene, CDR1 is SGHRS and CDR2 is YFSETQ. The CDR3 runs to 15 residues. The ends were cut back, 1 base at V and 5 bases at J, with 13 bases in the middle. CDR3 sequence: CASSLLESANNEQFF. As DNA, the CDR3 is TGCGCCAGCAGCTTGTTAGAGTCGGCAAACAATGAGCAGTTCTTC.

On this clonotype: Since a far larger clone is one base different, this is likely a read error. This chain links TRBV12-3 or TRBV12-4 with TRBJ2-3; D not certain. The DNA end is a closer match to TRBJ2-1, so the J assignment may be wrong. The CDR3 is made up of 14 amino acids. This chain's CDR3 is CASSFESNYNEQFF. The CDR3 DNA is TGTGCCAGCAGTTTCGAAAGTAATTACAATGAGCAGTTCTTC.

This clonotype was seen many times. The genes are TRBV7-9 and TRBJ2-2, with unresolved D. Germline V gene data show CDR1 as SEHNR and CDR2 as FQNEAQ (reference sequence). The CDR3 has 12 amino acids. With 6 bases removed from V and 6 bases from J, the gap between germline ends came to 8 bases. The CDR3 coding sequence is TGTGCCAGCAGTTACACGCCCGGGGAGCTGTTTTTT. Translated, it gives CASSYTPGELFF.

This clonotype was observed at least ten times. The chain joins TRBV27 to TRBJ2-3; D not certain. This CDR3 has 14 residues. The germline V gene has CDR1 MNHEY and CDR2 SMNVEV (reference sequence). V lost 0 bases to trimming and J lost 4 bases, with 8 bases between them. In DNA, the CDR3 is TGTGCCAGCAGTTTATCGCCGGCCCCAGATACGCAGTATTTT. Translating gives CASSLSPAPDTQYF.

The table lists this clonotype with many counts. The chain couples TRBV12-3 or TRBV12-4 to TRBJ2-5; the D gene could be TRBD1 or TRBD2 (5 bases each). Trimming cost V 3 bases and J 5 bases, with 10 bases left between them. The CDR3 spans 13 residues. For the CDR3, the DNA is TGTGCCAGCAGTTTTGGTGAGGGGGAGACCCAGTACTTC. Its protein is CASSFGEGETQYF.